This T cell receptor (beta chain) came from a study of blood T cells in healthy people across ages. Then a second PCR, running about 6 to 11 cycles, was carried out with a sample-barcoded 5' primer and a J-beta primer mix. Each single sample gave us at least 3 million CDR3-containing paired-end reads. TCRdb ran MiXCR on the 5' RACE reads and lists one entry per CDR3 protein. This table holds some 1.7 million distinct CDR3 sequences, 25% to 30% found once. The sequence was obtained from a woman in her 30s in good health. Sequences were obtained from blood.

CDR3 nucleotide sequence: TGTGCCAGTGCCGAGGCAGATACGCAGTATTTT. Protein product: CASAEADTQYF. The chain uses TRBV12-3 or TRBV12-4 and TRBJ2-3; D unresolved. Trimming stripped 9 bases from V and 4 bases from J, with 8 bases between. The CDR3 has 11 residues.